The rows below give T cell receptor beta chains drawn from one sample of a study of glioma-infiltrating T cells after dendritic cell vaccination. TCRdb keeps only in-frame clones here, not all; method: immunoSEQ multiplex PCR. This sample has 85,000 to 100,000 clones, with 75% to 85% found just once. The material was blood, obtained after dendritic cell vaccination. The source of these receptors is a human donor with glioblastoma. The CDR3 runs from the conserved cysteine through the conserved F or W. The order of the fields is clone size, J gene, V gene, CDR3 length, D gene, CDR3 protein, CDR3 DNA. D genes are given only for firm matches. For some rows the clone size is stated as once, few or many, or as a class when expanded; others skip it.

clone_size: .; j_call: TRBJ1-3; v_call: TRBV7-9; cdr3_length: 15; d_call: .; cdr3_aa: CASSLELYSGNTIYF; cdr3_nt: TGTGCCAGCAGCTTAGAACTATACTCTGGAAACACCATATATTTT
clone_size: .; j_call: TRBJ1-2; v_call: TRBV7-9; cdr3_length: 14; d_call: TRBD1; cdr3_aa: CASSPNDRGHGYTF; cdr3_nt: TGTGCCAGCAGCCCGAACGACAGGGGGCACGGCTACACCTTC
clone_size: once; j_call: TRBJ1-1; v_call: TRBV5-4; cdr3_length: 14; d_call: TRBD1; cdr3_aa: CASSLGDRSTEAFF; cdr3_nt: TGTGCCAGCAGCTTGGGGGACAGGAGCACTGAAGCTTTCTTT
clone_size: .; j_call: TRBJ2-2; v_call: TRBV11-3; cdr3_length: 16; d_call: TRBD1; cdr3_aa: CASRNNRGLNTGELFF; cdr3_nt: TGTGCCAGCAGAAATAACAGGGGGCTCAACACCGGGGAGCTGTTTTTT
clone_size: .; j_call: TRBJ2-2; v_call: TRBV30; cdr3_length: 14; d_call: .; cdr3_aa: CAWTRQANTGELFF; cdr3_nt: TGTGCCTGGACCCGACAGGCGAACACCGGGGAGCTGTTTTTT
clone_size: .; j_call: TRBJ2-7; v_call: TRBV6-5; cdr3_length: 12; d_call: .; cdr3_aa: CASRGLSTGQYF; cdr3_nt: TGTGCCAGCAGGGGACTTTCAACCGGGCAGTACTTC
clone_size: .; j_call: TRBJ2-7; v_call: TRBV10-3; cdr3_length: 15; d_call: TRBD1; cdr3_aa: CAITDPGQGWYEQYF; cdr3_nt: TGTGCCATCACCGACCCGGGACAGGGGTGGTACGAGCAGTACTTC
clone_size: .; j_call: TRBJ2-3; v_call: TRBV5-1; cdr3_length: 14; d_call: TRBD1; cdr3_aa: CASSSDRGWGTQYF; cdr3_nt: TGCGCCAGCAGCTCGGACAGGGGCTGGGGTACGCAGTATTTT
clone_size: .; j_call: TRBJ1-1; v_call: TRBV5-6; cdr3_length: 13; d_call: .; cdr3_aa: CASSLVEGTEAFF; cdr3_nt: TGTGCCAGCAGCTTGGTAGAGGGAACTGAAGCTTTCTTT
clone_size: .; j_call: TRBJ1-1; v_call: TRBV19; cdr3_length: 14; d_call: TRBD1; cdr3_aa: CASSPPTGPAEAFF; cdr3_nt: TGTGCCAGTAGTCCCCCGACAGGGCCCGCTGAAGCTTTCTTT
clone_size: .; j_call: TRBJ1-1; v_call: TRBV10-3; cdr3_length: 14; d_call: .; cdr3_aa: CAISEWKGDTEAFF; cdr3_nt: TGTGCCATCAGTGAGTGGAAGGGGGACACTGAAGCTTTCTTT
clone_size: once; j_call: TRBJ1-4; v_call: TRBV7-9; cdr3_length: 15; d_call: TRBD1; cdr3_aa: CASSYRQGAIEKLFF; cdr3_nt: TGTGCCAGCAGCTATCGACAGGGGGCGATTGAAAAACTGTTTTTT
clone_size: .; j_call: TRBJ1-2; v_call: TRBV19; cdr3_length: 14; d_call: TRBD1; cdr3_aa: CASNMGDSNYGYTF; cdr3_nt: TGTGCCAGTAATATGGGGGACAGTAACTATGGCTACACCTTC
clone_size: .; j_call: TRBJ1-1; v_call: TRBV6-5; cdr3_length: 14; d_call: .; cdr3_aa: CASSYWGEVTEAFF; cdr3_nt: TGTGCCAGCAGTTACTGGGGGGAGGTCACTGAAGCTTTCTTT
clone_size: .; j_call: TRBJ2-3; v_call: TRBV15; cdr3_length: 16; d_call: .; cdr3_aa: CATSRQGQEGRDTQYF; cdr3_nt: TGTGCCACCAGCAGACAGGGTCAGGAGGGCCGAGATACGCAGTATTTT
clone_size: .; j_call: TRBJ1-1; v_call: TRBV7-9; cdr3_length: 12; d_call: .; cdr3_aa: CASNSHGTEAFF; cdr3_nt: TGTGCCAGCAACAGCCACGGCACTGAAGCTTTCTTT
clone_size: .; j_call: TRBJ1-1; v_call: TRBV9; cdr3_length: 13; d_call: TRBD1; cdr3_aa: CASSYPGQKEAFF; cdr3_nt: TGTGCCAGCAGCTACCCGGGACAGAAAGAAGCTTTCTTT
clone_size: .; j_call: TRBJ2-2; v_call: TRBV2; cdr3_length: 17; d_call: TRBD2; cdr3_aa: CASSVVSGGANTGELFF; cdr3_nt: TGTGCCAGCAGTGTCGTTAGCGGGGGGGCGAACACCGGGGAGCTGTTTTTT
clone_size: few; j_call: TRBJ1-4; v_call: TRBV30; cdr3_length: 14; d_call: .; cdr3_aa: CALQRLSTNEKLFF; cdr3_nt: TGTGCCTTGCAGCGTCTATCAACTAATGAAAAACTGTTTTTT
clone_size: .; j_call: TRBJ2-1; v_call: TRBV6-5; cdr3_length: 15; d_call: TRBD2; cdr3_aa: CASSREDIATGEQFF; cdr3_nt: TGTGCCAGCAGCCGGGAGGACATTGCTACAGGAGAGCAGTTCTTC